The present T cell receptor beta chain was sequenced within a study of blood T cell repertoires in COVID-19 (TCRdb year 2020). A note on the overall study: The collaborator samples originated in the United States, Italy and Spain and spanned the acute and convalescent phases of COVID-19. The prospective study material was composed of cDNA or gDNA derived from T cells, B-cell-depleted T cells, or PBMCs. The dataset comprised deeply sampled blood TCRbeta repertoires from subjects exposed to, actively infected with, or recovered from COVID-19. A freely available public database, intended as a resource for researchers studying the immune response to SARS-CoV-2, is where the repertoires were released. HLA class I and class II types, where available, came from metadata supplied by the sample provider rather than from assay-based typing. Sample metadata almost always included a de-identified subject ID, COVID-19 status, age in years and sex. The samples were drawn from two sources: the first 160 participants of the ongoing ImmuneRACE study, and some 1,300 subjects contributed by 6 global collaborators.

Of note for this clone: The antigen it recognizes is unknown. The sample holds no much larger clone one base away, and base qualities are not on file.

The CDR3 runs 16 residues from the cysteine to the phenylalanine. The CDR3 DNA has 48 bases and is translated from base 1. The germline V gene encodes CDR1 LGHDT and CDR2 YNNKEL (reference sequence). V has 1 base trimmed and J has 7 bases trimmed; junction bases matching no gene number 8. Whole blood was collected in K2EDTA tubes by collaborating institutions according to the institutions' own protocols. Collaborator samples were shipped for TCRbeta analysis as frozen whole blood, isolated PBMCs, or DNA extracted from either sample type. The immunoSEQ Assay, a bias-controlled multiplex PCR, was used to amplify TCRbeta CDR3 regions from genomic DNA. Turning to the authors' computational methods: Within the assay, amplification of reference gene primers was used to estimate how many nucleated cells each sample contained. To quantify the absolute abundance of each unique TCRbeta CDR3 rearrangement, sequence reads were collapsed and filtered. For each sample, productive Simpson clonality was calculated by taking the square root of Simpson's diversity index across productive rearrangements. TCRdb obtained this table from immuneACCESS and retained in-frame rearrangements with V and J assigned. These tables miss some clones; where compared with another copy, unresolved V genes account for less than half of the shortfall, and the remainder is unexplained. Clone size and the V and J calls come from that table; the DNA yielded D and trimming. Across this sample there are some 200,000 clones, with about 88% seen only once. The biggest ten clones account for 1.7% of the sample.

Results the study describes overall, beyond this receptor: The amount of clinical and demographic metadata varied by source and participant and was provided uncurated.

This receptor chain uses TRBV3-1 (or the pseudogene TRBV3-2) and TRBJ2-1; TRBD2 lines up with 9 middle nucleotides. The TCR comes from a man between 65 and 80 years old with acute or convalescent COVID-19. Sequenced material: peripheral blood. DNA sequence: TGTGCCAGCAGCCAAGTCGGAGCTAGCGGGAAAAATGAGCAGTTCTTC. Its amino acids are CASSQVGASGKNEQFF.